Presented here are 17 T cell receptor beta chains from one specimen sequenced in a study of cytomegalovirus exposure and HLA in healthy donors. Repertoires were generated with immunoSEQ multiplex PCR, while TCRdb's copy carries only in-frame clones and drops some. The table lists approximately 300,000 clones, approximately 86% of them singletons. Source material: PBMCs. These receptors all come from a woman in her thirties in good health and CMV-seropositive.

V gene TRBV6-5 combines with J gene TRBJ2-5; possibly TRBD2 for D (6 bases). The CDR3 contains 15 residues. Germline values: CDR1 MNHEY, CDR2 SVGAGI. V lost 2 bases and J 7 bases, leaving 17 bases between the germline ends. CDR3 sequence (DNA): TGTGCCAGCAGTTACGGAAGGGTGGGGCGGGGGACCCAGTACTTC. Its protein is CASSYGRVGRGTQYF.

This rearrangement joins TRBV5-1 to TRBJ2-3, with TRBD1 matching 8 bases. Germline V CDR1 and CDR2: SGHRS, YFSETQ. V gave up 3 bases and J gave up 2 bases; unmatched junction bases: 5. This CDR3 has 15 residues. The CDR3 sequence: CASSWDRFTTDTQYF. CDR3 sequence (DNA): TGCGCCAGCAGCTGGGACAGGTTCACCACAGATACGCAGTATTTT.

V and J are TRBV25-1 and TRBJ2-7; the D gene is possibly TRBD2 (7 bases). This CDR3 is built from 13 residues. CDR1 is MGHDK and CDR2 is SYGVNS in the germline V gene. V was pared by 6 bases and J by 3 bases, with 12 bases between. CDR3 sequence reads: CASSRGGGYEQYF. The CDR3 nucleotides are TGTGCCAGCAGCAGGGGCGGGGGCTACGAGCAGTACTTC.

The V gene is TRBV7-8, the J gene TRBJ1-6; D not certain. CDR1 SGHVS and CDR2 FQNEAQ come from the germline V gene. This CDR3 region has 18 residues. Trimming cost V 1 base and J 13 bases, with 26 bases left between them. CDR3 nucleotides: TGTGCCAGCAGCTTAGGTGGTCTGGTAACGCGGGAATTTTCGCCCCTCCACTTT. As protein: CASSLGGLVTREFSPLHF.

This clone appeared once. The CDR3 coding sequence is TGTGCCAGCAGCTCCGGTCCGTCCATATATTTT. Translated, it gives CASSSGPSIYF. The gene calls are TRBV28 and TRBJ1-3; no clear D. This CDR3 comprises 11 residues. Per germline, CDR1 MDHEN and CDR2 SYDVKM. V was shortened by 6 bases and J by 11 bases, with 11 bases between the two germline ends.

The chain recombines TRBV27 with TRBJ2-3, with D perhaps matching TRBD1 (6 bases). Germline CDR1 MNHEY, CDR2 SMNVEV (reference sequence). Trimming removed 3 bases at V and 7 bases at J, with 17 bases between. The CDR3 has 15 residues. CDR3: CASSFRGYDMYTQYF. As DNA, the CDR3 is TGTGCCAGCAGTTTTAGGGGGTACGACATGTATACGCAGTATTTT.

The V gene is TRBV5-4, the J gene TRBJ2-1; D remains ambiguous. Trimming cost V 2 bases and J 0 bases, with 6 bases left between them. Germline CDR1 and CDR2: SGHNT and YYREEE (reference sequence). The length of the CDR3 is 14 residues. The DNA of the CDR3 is TGTGCCAGCAGCTTTGAGAGCTCCTACAATGAGCAGTTCTTC. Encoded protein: CASSFESSYNEQFF.

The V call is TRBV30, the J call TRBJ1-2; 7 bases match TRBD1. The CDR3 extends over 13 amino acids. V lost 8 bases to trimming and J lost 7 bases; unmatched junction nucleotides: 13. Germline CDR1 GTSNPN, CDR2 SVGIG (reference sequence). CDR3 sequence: CAGDPGGNGGYTF. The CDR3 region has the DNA TGTGCCGGGGATCCAGGGGGGAATGGTGGCTACACCTTC.

DNA of the CDR3: TGCAGCGTTGATTTTACAGATACGCAGTATTTT. This sequence encodes CSVDFTDTQYF. V usage is TRBV29-1 and J usage is TRBJ2-3; D is undetermined. V gave up 3 bases and J gave up 3 bases, with 4 bases separating them. CDR1 is SQVTM and CDR2 is ANQGSEA in the germline V gene. The CDR3 consists of 11 residues.

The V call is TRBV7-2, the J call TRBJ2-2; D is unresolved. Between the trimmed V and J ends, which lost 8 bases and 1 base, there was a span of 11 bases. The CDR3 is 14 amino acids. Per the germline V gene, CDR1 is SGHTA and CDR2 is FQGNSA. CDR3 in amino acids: CASESRKNTGELFF. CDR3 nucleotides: TGTGCCAGCGAATCTAGGAAGAACACCGGGGAGCTGTTTTTT.

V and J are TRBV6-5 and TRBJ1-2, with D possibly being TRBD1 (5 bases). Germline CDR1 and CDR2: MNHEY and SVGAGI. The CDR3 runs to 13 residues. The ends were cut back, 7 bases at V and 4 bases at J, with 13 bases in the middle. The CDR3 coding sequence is TGTGCCAGCACTCCGGGGGGGACCTATGGCTACACCTTC. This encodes CASTPGGTYGYTF.

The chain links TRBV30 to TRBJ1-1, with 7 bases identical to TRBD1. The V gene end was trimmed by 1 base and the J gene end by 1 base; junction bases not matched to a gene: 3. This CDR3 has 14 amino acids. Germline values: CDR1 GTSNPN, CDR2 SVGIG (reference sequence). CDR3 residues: CAWSGYRGNTEAFF. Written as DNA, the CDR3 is TGTGCCTGGAGTGGCTACAGGGGGAACACTGAAGCTTTCTTT.

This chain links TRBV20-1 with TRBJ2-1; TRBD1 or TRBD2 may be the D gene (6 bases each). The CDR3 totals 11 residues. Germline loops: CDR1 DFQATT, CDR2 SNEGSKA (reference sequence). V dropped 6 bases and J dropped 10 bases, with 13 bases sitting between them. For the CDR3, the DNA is TGCAGTGCGGGGGGCCTCTGGGAGCAGTTCTTC. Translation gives CSAGGLWEQFF.

The CDR3 here is CASSLGGQSTYEQYF. The DNA of the CDR3 is TGTGCCAGCAGCTTAGGGGGACAGAGCACCTACGAGCAGTACTTC. The chain combines TRBV7-9 with TRBJ2-7, with 7 bases lining up with TRBD1. V trimming: 1 base; J trimming: 2 bases; junction bases outside the gene matches: 5. The germline V gene has CDR1 SEHNR and CDR2 FQNEAQ (reference sequence). The CDR3 runs to 15 residues.

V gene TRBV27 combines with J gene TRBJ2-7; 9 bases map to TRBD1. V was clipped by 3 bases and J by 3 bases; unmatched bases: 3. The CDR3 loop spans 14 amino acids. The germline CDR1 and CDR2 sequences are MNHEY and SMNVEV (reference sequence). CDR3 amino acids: CASSFTGGGYEQYF. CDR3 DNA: TGTGCCAGCAGTTTCACAGGGGGCGGCTACGAGCAGTACTTC.

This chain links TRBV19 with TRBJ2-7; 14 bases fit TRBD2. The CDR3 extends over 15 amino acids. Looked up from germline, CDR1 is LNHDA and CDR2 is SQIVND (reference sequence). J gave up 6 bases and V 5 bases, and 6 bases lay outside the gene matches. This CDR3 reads CASSPGLAGAGEQYF. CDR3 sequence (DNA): TGTGCCAGTAGTCCGGGACTAGCGGGAGCCGGCGAGCAGTACTTC.

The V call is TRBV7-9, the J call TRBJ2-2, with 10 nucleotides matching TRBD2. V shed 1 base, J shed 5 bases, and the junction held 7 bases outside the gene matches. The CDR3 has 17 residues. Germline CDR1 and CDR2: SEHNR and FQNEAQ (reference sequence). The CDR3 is CASSLGPLAGVTGELFF. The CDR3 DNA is TGTGCCAGCAGCTTAGGTCCGCTAGCGGGAGTTACCGGGGAGCTGTTTTTT.